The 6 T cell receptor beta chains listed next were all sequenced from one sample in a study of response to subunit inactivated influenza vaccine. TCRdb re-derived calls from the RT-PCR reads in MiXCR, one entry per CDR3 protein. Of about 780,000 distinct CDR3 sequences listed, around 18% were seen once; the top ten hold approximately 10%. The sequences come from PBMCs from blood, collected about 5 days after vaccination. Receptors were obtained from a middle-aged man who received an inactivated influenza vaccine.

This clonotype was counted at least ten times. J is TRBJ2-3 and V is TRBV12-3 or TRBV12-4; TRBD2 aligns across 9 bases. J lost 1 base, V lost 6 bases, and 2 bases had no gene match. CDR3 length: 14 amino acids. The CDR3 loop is CASSSSGGTDTQYF. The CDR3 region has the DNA TGTGCCAGCAGCTCTAGCGGGGGCACAGATACGCAGTATTTT.

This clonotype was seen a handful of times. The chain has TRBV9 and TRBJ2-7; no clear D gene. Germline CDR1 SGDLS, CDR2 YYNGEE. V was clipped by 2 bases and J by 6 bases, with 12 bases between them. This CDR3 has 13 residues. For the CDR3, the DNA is TGTGCCAGCAGCGTGATGGATCGAACCGAGCAGTACTTC. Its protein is CASSVMDRTEQYF.

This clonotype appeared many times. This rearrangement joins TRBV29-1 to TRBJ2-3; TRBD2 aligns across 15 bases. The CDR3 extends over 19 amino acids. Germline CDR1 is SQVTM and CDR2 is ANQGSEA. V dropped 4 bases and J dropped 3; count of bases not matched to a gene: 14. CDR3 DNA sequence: TGCAGCGTTGCTCGTCTTGGACTAGCGGGAGGGTCGGGGACAGATACGCAGTATTTT. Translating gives CSVARLGLAGGSGTDTQYF.

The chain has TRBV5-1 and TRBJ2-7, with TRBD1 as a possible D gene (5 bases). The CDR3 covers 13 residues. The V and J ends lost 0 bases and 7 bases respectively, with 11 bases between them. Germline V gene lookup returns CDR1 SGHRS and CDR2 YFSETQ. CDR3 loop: CASSLEAGREQYF. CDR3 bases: TGCGCCAGCAGCTTGGAGGCAGGGCGAGAGCAGTACTTC.

The CDR3 is CASSATGGIGADTQYF. In DNA form, the CDR3 reads TGTGCCAGCAGCGCTACGGGCGGGATCGGGGCAGATACGCAGTATTTT. The chain combines TRBV7-2 with TRBJ2-3; TRBD2 is a possible D gene (6 bases). Germline CDR1 SGHTA, CDR2 FQGNSA. V dropped 5 bases and J dropped 4 bases, with 19 bases sitting between them. This CDR3 is 16 amino acids long.

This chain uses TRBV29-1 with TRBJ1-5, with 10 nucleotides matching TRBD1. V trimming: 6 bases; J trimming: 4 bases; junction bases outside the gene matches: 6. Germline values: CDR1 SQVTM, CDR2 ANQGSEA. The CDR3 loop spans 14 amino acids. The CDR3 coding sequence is TGCAGCGTCCCGGGACAGGGGTATAATCAGCCCCAGCATTTT. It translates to CSVPGQGYNQPQHF.